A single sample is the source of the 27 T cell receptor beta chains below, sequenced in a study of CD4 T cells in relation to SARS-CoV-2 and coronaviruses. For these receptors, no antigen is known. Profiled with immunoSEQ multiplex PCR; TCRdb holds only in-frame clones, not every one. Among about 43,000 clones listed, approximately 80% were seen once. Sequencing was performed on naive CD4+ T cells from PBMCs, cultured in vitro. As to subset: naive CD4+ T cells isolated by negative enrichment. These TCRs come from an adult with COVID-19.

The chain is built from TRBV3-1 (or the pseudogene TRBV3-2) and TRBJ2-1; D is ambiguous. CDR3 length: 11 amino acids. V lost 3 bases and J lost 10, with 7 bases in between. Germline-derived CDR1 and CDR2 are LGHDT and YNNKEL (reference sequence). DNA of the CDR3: TGTGCCAGCAGCCACGGCGTCGAGCAGTTCTTC. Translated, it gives CASSHGVEQFF.

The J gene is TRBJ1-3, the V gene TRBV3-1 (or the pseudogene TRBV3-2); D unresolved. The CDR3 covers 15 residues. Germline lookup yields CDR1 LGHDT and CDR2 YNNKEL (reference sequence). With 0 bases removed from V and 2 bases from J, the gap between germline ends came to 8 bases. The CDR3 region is CASSQDSQAGNTIYF. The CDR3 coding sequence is TGTGCCAGCAGCCAAGATTCCCAAGCTGGAAACACCATATATTTT.

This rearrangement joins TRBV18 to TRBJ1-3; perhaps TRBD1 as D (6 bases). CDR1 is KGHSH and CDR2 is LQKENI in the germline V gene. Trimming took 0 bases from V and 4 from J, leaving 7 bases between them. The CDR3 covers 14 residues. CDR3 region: CASSPPDRGNTIYF. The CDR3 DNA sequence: TGTGCCAGCTCACCACCCGACAGGGGAAACACCATATATTTT. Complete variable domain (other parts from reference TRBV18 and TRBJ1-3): NAGVMQNPRHLVRRRGQEARLRCSPMKGHSHVYWYRQLPEEGLKFMVYLQKENIIDESGMPKERFSAEFPKEGPSILRIQQVVRGDSAAYFCASSPPDRGNTIYFGEGSWLTVV.

The CDR3 DNA is TGTGCCAGCAGCCGCGGGACAGAAGAGACCCAGTACTTC. It encodes CASSRGTEETQYF. The chain employs TRBV3-1 (or the pseudogene TRBV3-2) and TRBJ2-5; D may be TRBD1 (7 bases). From germline, CDR1 is LGHDT and CDR2 YNNKEL (reference sequence). The CDR3 covers 13 residues. Trimming removed 4 bases from V and 3 bases from J, with 9 bases in between.

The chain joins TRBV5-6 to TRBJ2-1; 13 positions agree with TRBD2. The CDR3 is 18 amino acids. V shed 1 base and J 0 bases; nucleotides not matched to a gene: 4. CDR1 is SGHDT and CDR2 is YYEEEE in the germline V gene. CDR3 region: CASSLLLAGGSSYNEQFF. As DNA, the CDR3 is TGTGCCAGCAGCTTGTTACTAGCGGGAGGGAGCTCCTACAATGAGCAGTTCTTC.

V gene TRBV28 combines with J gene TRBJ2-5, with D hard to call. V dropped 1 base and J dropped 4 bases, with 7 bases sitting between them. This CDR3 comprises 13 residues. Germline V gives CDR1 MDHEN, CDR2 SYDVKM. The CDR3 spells CASSLSTPETQYF. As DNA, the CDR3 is TGTGCCAGCAGTTTATCCACTCCAGAGACCCAGTACTTC.

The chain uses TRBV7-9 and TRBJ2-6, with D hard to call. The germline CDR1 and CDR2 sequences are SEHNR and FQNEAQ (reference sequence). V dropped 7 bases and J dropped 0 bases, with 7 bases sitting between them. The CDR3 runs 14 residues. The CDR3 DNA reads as TGTGCCAGCATCAACATCTCTGGGGCCAACGTCCTGACTTTC. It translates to CASINISGANVLTF. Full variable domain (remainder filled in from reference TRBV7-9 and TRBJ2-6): DTGVSQNPRHKITKRGQNVTFRCDPISEHNRLYWYRQTLGQGPEFLTYFQNEAQLEKSRLLSDRFSAERPKGSFSTLEIQRTEQGDSAMYLCASINISGANVLTFGAGSRLTVL.

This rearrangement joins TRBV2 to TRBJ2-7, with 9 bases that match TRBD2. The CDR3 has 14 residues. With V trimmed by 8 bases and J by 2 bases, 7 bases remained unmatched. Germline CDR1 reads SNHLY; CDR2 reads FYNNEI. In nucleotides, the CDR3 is TGTGCCAGCGGAGCGGGAGGAGGTCCCTACGAGCAGTACTTC. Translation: CASGAGGGPYEQYF.

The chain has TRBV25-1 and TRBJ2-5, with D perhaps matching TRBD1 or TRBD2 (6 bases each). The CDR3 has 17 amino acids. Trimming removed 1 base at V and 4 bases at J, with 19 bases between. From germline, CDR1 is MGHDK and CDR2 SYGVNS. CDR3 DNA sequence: TGTGCCAGCAGTGAATTAAGGAGCGCGGAGGGGGGAGAGACCCAGTACTTC. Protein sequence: CASSELRSAEGGETQYF.

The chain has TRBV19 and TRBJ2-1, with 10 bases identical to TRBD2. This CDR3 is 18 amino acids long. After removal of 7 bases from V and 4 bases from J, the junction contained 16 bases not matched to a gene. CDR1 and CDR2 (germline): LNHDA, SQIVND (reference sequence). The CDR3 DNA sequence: TGTGCCAGTAACCAAGCGGGAGGGCTGGGAATGGGATACAATGAGCAGTTCTTC. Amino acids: CASNQAGGLGMGYNEQFF.

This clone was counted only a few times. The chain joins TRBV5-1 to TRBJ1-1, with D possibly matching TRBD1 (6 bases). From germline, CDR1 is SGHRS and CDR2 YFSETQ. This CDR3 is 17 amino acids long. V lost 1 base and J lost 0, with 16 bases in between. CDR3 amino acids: CASSLSRGRGMNTEAFF. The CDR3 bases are TGCGCCAGCAGCTTGAGCAGGGGAAGGGGAATGAACACTGAAGCTTTCTTT.

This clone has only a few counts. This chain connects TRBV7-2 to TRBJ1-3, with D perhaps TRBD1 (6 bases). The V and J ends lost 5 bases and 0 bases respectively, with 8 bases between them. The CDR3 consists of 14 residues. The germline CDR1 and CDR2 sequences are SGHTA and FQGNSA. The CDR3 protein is CASSEGGSGNTIYF. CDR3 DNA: TGTGCCAGCAGCGAGGGGGGCTCTGGAAACACCATATATTTT.

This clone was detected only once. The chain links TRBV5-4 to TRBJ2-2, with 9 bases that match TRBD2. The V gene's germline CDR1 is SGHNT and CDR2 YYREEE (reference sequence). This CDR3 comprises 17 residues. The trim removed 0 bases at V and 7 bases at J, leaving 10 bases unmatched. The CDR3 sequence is CASSLAGGRAPNGELFF. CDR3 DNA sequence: TGTGCCAGCAGCTTGGCCGGCGGGAGGGCCCCGAACGGGGAGCTGTTTTTT. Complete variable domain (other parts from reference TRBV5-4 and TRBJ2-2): ETGVTQSPTHLIKTRGQQVTLRCSSQSGHNTVSWYQQALGQGPQFIFQYYREEENGRGNFPPRFSGLQFPNYSSELNVNALELDDSALYLCASSLAGGRAPNGELFFGEGSRLTVL.

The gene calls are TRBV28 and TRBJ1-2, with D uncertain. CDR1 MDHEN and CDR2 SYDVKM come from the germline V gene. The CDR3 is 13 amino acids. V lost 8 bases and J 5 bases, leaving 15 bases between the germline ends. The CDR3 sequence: CASRGTTLYGYTF. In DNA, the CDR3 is TGTGCCAGCCGTGGTACCACCCTGTATGGCTACACCTTC.

CDR3 region: CASSLRMGRRFSGNTIYF. Written as DNA, the CDR3 is TGTGCCAGCAGCTTACGGATGGGACGTAGATTCTCTGGAAACACCATATATTTT. The chain recombines TRBV7-9 with TRBJ1-3, with D tentatively TRBD1 (5 bases). Germline V gives CDR1 SEHNR, CDR2 FQNEAQ (reference sequence). This CDR3 spans 18 amino acids. Trimming cost V 2 bases and J 0 bases, with 17 bases left between them.

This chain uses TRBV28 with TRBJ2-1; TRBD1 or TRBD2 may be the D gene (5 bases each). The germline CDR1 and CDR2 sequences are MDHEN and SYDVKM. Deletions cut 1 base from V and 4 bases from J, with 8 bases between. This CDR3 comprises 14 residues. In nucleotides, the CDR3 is TGTGCCAGCAGTTTATCAGGGAGTTACAATGAGCAGTTCTTC. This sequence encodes CASSLSGSYNEQFF.

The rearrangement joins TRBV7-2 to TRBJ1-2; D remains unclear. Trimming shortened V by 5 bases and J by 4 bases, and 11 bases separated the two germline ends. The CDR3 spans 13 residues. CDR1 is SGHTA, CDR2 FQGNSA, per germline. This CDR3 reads CASSTDYGYGYTF. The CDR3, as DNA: TGTGCCAGCAGCACGGATTATGGCTATGGCTACACCTTC.

The CDR3 loop is CASSSGGQSYEQYF. The CDR3 DNA follows: TGTGCCAGCAGCAGCGGGGGACAGTCCTACGAGCAGTACTTC. The chain carries TRBV27 and TRBJ2-7; D may be TRBD2 (8 bases). The germline V and J ends were trimmed by 6 bases and 1 base, with 13 bases remaining between them. CDR1 MNHEY and CDR2 SMNVEV come from the germline V gene (reference sequence). The CDR3 spans 14 residues.

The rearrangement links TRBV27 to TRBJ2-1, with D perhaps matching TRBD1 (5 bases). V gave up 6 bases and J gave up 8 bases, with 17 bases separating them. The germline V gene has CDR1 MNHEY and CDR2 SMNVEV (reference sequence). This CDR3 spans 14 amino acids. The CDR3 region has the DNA TGTGCCAGCAGACTTCTGCAGGGCGAGTATGAGCAGTTCTTC. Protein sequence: CASRLLQGEYEQFF.

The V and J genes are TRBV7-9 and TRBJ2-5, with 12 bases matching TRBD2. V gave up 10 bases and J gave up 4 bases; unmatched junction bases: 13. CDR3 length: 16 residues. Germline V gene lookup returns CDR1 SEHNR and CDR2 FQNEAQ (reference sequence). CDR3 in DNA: TGTGCCACCGAATACAGGACTAGCGGGGAGGGAGAGACCCAGTACTTC. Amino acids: CATEYRTSGEGETQYF.

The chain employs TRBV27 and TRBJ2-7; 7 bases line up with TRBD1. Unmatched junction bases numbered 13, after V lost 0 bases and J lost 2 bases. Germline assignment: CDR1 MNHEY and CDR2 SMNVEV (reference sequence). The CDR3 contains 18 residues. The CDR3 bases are TGTGCCAGCAGTTTATCGGGACAGCTTCTCCTGCCAACCTACGAGCAGTACTTC. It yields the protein CASSLSGQLLLPTYEQYF.

CDR3: CASSSGYEQYF. As DNA, the CDR3 is TGTGCCAGCAGTTCAGGCTACGAGCAGTACTTC. The chain has TRBV12-3 or TRBV12-4 and TRBJ2-7, with D unclear. The V end lost 4 bases, the J end lost 3 bases, and 4 bases lay between the germline ends. This CDR3 is built from 11 residues.

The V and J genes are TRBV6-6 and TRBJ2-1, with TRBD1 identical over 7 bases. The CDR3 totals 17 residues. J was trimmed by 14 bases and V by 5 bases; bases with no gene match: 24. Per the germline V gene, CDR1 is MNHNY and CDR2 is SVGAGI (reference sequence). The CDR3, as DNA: TGTGCCAGCAGTCAAACCACCCTCAAGGGGGCCCTCCCTAGTGAGTTCTTC. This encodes CASSQTTLKGALPSEFF.

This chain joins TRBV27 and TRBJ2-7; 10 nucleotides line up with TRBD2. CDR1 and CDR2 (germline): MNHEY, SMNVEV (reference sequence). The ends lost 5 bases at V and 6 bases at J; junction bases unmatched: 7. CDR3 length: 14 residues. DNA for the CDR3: TGTGCCAGCAGTGGGCCTAGCGGGGGTCTCGAGCAGTACTTC. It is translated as CASSGPSGGLEQYF.

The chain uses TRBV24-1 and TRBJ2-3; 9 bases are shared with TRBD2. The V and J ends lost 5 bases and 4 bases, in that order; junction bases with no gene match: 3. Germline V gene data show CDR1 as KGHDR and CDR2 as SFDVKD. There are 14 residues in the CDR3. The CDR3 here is CATSGAGGPDTQYF. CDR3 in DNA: TGTGCCACCAGTGGCGCGGGAGGGCCAGATACGCAGTATTTT.

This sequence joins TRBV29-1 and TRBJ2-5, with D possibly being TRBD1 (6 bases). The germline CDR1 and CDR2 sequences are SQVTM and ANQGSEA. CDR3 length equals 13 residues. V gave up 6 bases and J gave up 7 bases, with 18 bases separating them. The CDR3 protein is CSVGTRGLGTQYF. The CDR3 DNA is TGCAGCGTGGGGACAAGGGGGTTGGGGACCCAGTACTTC. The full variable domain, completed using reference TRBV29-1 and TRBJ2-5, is SAVISQKPSRDICQRGTSLTIQCQVDSQVTMMFWYRQQPGQSLTLIATANQGSEATYESGFVIDKFPISRPNLTFSTLTVSNMSPEDSSIYLCSVGTRGLGTQYFGPGTRLLVL.

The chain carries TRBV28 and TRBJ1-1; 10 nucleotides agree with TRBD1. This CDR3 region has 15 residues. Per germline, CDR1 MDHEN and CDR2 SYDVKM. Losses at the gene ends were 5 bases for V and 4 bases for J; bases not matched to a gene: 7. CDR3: CASSPGGTGVTEAFF. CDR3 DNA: TGTGCCAGCAGTCCTGGAGGGACAGGGGTCACTGAAGCTTTCTTT. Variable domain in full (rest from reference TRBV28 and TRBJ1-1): DVKVTQSSRYLVKRTGEKVFLECVQDMDHENMFWYRQDPGLGLRLIYFSYDVKMKEKGDIPEGYSVSREKKERFSLILESASTNQTSMYLCASSPGGTGVTEAFFGQGTRLTVV.